This T cell receptor beta chain was captured in a study of PD-L1 blockade in urothelial cancer. For the study at large: Administration of atezolizumab to patients began in about 2014, at 1,200 mg intravenously every 3 weeks. Treatment start was followed by blood analysis at 3 weeks (second dose) and again at 6 weeks.

Assay: immunoSEQ multiplex PCR; the TCRdb copy retains only in-frame clones and omits some. The sample yields tens of thousands of clones, 84% seen once. Germline lookup yields CDR1 MNHEY and CDR2 SVGAGI. Trimming took 7 bases from V and 10 from J, leaving 25 bases between them. CDR3 length: 15 residues. The time point here: pretreatment peripheral blood. V and J are TRBV6-5 and TRBJ1-2; unclear D gene. This material consisted of PBMCs, taken around atezolizumab (anti-PD-L1) treatment. The TCR comes from a woman between 65 and 79 years old with urothelial cancer. The CDR3 here is CASTPSGDVSLFYTF. DNA of the CDR3: TGTGCCAGCACTCCATCAGGTGACGTCTCCCTATTCTACACCTTC.